A selection of T cell receptor beta chains follows, all from one sample in a study of blood T cell repertoires in COVID-19. Assay: immunoSEQ multiplex PCR; the TCRdb copy retains only in-frame clones and omits some. The table lists 62,000 or so clones, around 80% of them singletons. Sequencing was performed on peripheral blood. The receptors were sampled from a man aged 55 to 69 with COVID-19, enrolled during active disease. The CDR3 runs from the conserved cysteine through the conserved F or W. Each record gives: V gene, D gene, J gene, clone size, CDR3 protein, CDR3 DNA. The D gene is left open where the match is weak. The size entry is marked missing in some rows and otherwise reads once, few, many or a size class.

>TRBV6-2/TRBV6-3|-|TRBJ1-5|-
CASSYKRDQPQHF
TGTGCCAGCAGTTACAAACGGGATCAGCCCCAGCATTTT
>TRBV9|TRBD2|TRBJ2-1|few
CASSVSSGSPSSYNEQFF
TGTGCCAGCAGCGTAAGTAGCGGGAGCCCCTCTTCCTACAATGAGCAGTTCTTC
>TRBV6-5|TRBD2|TRBJ2-1|-
CASRTTSAGYNEQFF
TGTGCCAGCAGGACGACTAGCGCGGGCTACAATGAGCAGTTCTTC
>TRBV5-1|TRBD2|TRBJ2-5|-
CASSPRTSGGPGPKETQYF
TGCGCCAGCAGCCCCCGGACTAGCGGGGGGCCCGGGCCAAAAGAGACCCAGTACTTC
>TRBV28|-|TRBJ2-4|-
CASRWRGSKNIQYF
TGTGCCAGCCGTTGGAGGGGAAGCAAAAACATTCAGTACTTC
>TRBV11-3|-|TRBJ2-1|-
CASSLGSGGFSSYNEQFF
TGTGCCAGCAGCTTAGGGTCCGGGGGATTTAGCTCCTACAATGAGCAGTTCTTC
>TRBV6-1|TRBD1|TRBJ2-7|-
CASSERDRPYEQYF
TGTGCCAGCAGTGAAAGGGACAGACCCTACGAGCAGTACTTC
>TRBV2|-|TRBJ2-7|-
CASSERTASYEQYF
TGTGCCAGCAGTGAACGTACAGCCTCCTACGAGCAGTACTTC
>TRBV19|TRBD1|TRBJ1-5|-
CASTTRQGTFWPQHF
TGTGCCAGTACCACCCGACAGGGAACTTTTTGGCCCCAGCATTTT
>TRBV5-1|-|TRBJ2-7|-
CASSLDFHRSLLVEQYF
TGCGCCAGCAGCTTGGACTTCCATCGCTCCCTGCTCGTCGAGCAGTACTTC
>TRBV9|-|TRBJ1-1|-
CASSPRREVTEAFF
TGTGCCAGCAGCCCCAGGAGGGAAGTCACTGAAGCTTTCTTT
>TRBV27|-|TRBJ2-7|-
CASMAEPSYEQYF
TGTGCCAGCATGGCGGAGCCGTCCTACGAGCAGTACTTC
>TRBV3-1/TRBV3-2|-|TRBJ1-5|-
CASSQDSFLGSQPQHF
TGTGCCAGCAGCCAGGACAGTTTCTTAGGAAGTCAGCCCCAGCATTTT
>TRBV4-2|-|TRBJ2-5|-
CASSQDPRETQYF
TGTGCCAGCAGCCAAGACCCCCGGGAGACCCAGTACTTC
>TRBV7-9|TRBD2|TRBJ2-7|-
CASSRTSSEQYF
TGTGCCAGCAGCAGGACTAGTTCCGAGCAGTACTTC
>TRBV24-1|-|TRBJ1-2|few
CATSDFRGYTF
TGTGCCACCAGTGATTTCAGGGGCTACACCTTC
>TRBV11-3|-|TRBJ1-1|-
CASSSGGTEAFF
TGTGCCAGCAGCTCCGGGGGCACTGAAGCTTTCTTT
>TRBV19|TRBD2|TRBJ2-1|-
CATQSGGFYNEQFF
TGTGCCACGCAAAGCGGGGGATTTTACAATGAGCAGTTCTTC
>TRBV3-1/TRBV3-2|-|TRBJ1-5|-
CASSPTHGGDQPQHF
TGTGCCAGCAGCCCTACACACGGAGGAGATCAGCCCCAGCATTTT
>TRBV21-1|-|TRBJ2-7|-
CASSKESPRGSYEQYF
TGTGCCAGCAGCAAAGAGAGCCCTAGGGGGTCCTACGAGCAGTACTTC
>TRBV6-5|-|TRBJ2-5|-
CASTEAGGETQYF
TGTGCCAGCACCGAGGCTGGTGGGGAGACCCAGTACTTC
>TRBV5-6|-|TRBJ1-6|-
CASRNAGGGILCSPLHF
TGTGCCAGCAGAAATGCGGGTGGGGGGATTTTGTGTTCACCCCTCCACTTT
>TRBV6-2/TRBV6-3|TRBD2|TRBJ2-3|-
CASSQGLAGGTQYF
TGTGCCAGCAGCCAAGGACTAGCGGGAGGTACGCAGTATTTT
>TRBV30|TRBD1|TRBJ1-5|-
CAWSVQGVEPQHF
TGTGCCTGGAGTGTACAGGGGGTTGAGCCCCAGCATTTT
>TRBV5-5|-|TRBJ1-1|-
CASLGGQVGTEAFF
TGTGCCAGCTTGGGAGGGCAGGTGGGAACTGAAGCTTTCTTT
>TRBV27|TRBD1|TRBJ1-6|-
CASSLTRGRSPLHF
TGTGCCAGCAGCTTGACCAGGGGGCGATCACCCCTCCACTTT
>TRBV7-9|TRBD1|TRBJ1-2|few
CASSLGQGYGYTF
TGTGCCAGCAGCTTGGGACAGGGGTATGGCTACACCTTC
>TRBV4-2|TRBD1|TRBJ2-1|-
CASSLDREINEQFF
TGTGCCAGCAGCCTGGACAGGGAAATCAATGAGCAGTTCTTC
>TRBV24-1|TRBD2|TRBJ2-1|-
CATSDPRAGLNEQFF
TGTGCCACCAGTGACCCTAGAGCGGGATTAAATGAGCAGTTCTTC
>TRBV28|-|TRBJ1-5|-
CASSPGGPQHF
TGTGCCAGCAGCCCCGGGGGGCCCCAGCATTTT
>TRBV7-2|-|TRBJ2-1|-
CARQMSSYNEQFF
TGTGCCAGACAGATGAGCTCCTACAATGAGCAGTTCTTC
>TRBV29-1|TRBD1|TRBJ2-5|-
CSVEGQGNQETQYF
TGCAGCGTTGAGGGACAGGGGAACCAAGAGACCCAGTACTTC
>TRBV28|-|TRBJ1-6|-
CASRTEYNSPLHF
TGTGCCAGCAGGACAGAGTATAATTCACCCCTCCACTTT
>TRBV5-1|-|TRBJ1-5|-
CASSLGVGLGQPQHF
TGCGCCAGCAGCTTAGGGGTGGGATTGGGTCAGCCCCAGCATTTT
>TRBV20-1|TRBD2|TRBJ2-3|-
CSASRGAGEADTQYF
TGCAGTGCTAGTCGAGGGGCGGGAGAGGCGGATACGCAGTATTTT
>TRBV12-5|TRBD1|TRBJ2-1|-
CASGGTAYNEQFF
TGTGCTAGTGGGGGGACAGCTTACAATGAGCAGTTCTTC
>TRBV19|TRBD2|TRBJ2-2|few
CASKTSGTGELFF
TGTGCCAGTAAAACTAGCGGCACCGGGGAGCTGTTTTTT
>TRBV11-2|-|TRBJ2-5|few
CASSLSGTQYF
TGTGCCAGCAGCTTATCCGGGACCCAGTACTTC
>TRBV7-2|TRBD2|TRBJ2-7|-
CASSLGSMSGAAYEQYF
TGTGCCAGCAGCTTAGGCAGCATGAGCGGGGCCGCCTACGAGCAGTACTTC
>TRBV3-1/TRBV3-2|TRBD2|TRBJ2-5|-
CASSLLAGEETQYF
TGTGCCAGCAGCCTACTAGCGGGGGAAGAGACCCAGTACTTC
>TRBV11-2|TRBD1|TRBJ1-2|few
CASSLWGQGTYGYTF
TGTGCCAGCAGCTTGTGGGGACAGGGTACCTATGGCTACACCTTC
>TRBV7-9|-|TRBJ1-1|-
CASSLRLTGEDPEAFF
TGTGCCAGCAGCTTAAGGTTGACGGGGGAGGACCCTGAAGCTTTCTTT
>TRBV5-1|-|TRBJ2-1|-
CASSLGLYNEQFF
TGCGCCAGCAGCTTGGGACTTTACAATGAGCAGTTCTTC
>TRBV6-1|-|TRBJ2-7|-
CASREDRSSYEQYF
TGTGCCAGCAGAGAAGATCGGAGCTCCTACGAGCAGTACTTC
>TRBV3-1/TRBV3-2|-|TRBJ2-3|few
CASSLTIVRTDTQYF
TGTGCCAGCAGCCTGACTATAGTGCGCACAGATACGCAGTATTTT
>TRBV9|-|TRBJ2-2|once
CASSVVDYNTGELFF
TGTGCCAGCAGCGTAGTGGACTATAACACCGGGGAGCTGTTTTTT
>TRBV9|-|TRBJ1-4|-
CASSVGDTKAEKLFF
TGTGCCAGCAGCGTAGGGGACACCAAAGCCGAAAAACTGTTTTTT
>TRBV6-5|-|TRBJ2-2|-
CASRLQGNTGELFF
TGTGCCAGCAGGTTACAGGGCAACACCGGGGAGCTGTTTTTT
>TRBV9|-|TRBJ1-6|few
CASSPGGAFSYNSPLHF
TGTGCCAGCAGCCCAGGAGGGGCTTTCTCCTATAATTCACCCCTCCACTTT
>TRBV7-3|-|TRBJ2-2|-
CASSLTRNTGELFF
TGTGCCAGCAGCTTAACGCGGAACACCGGGGAGCTGTTTTTT
>TRBV5-1|TRBD1|TRBJ2-5|-
CASSETGGSETQYF
TGCGCCAGCAGCGAAACAGGGGGCTCGGAGACCCAGTACTTC
>TRBV2|-|TRBJ2-3|-
CASSERSDTQYF
TGTGCCAGCAGTGAACGTTCAGATACGCAGTATTTT
>TRBV11-3|-|TRBJ1-1|-
CASSLVGVDREGRTEAFF
TGTGCCAGCAGCTTAGTGGGAGTGGACCGCGAGGGTCGGACTGAAGCTTTCTTT
>TRBV7-7|TRBD2|TRBJ2-1|-
CASSQTSGDYNEQFF
TGTGCCAGCAGCCAGACTAGCGGAGATTACAATGAGCAGTTCTTC
>TRBV12-5|TRBD2|TRBJ2-3|-
CASVPLAVTDTQYF
TGTGCTAGTGTCCCCCTAGCGGTCACAGATACGCAGTATTTT